Below are 9 T cell receptor beta chains sequenced from a single sample in a study of cytomegalovirus exposure and HLA in healthy donors (dated by TCRdb to the late 2010s). Library preparation used the immunoSEQ multiplex PCR assay. For the multiplex PCR, a mixture combining 60 forward primers for TCR Vbeta segments and 13 reverse primers for TCR Jbeta segments was used. Sourced from immuneACCESS, this table was stored by TCRdb with only in-frame sequences that have V and J called. A share of the clones is absent; for the studies checked, an unresolved V gene accounts for under half, and the remainder has no known explanation. Counted in this sample were around 150,000 clones; roughly three quarters of them appeared once. The ten largest clones capture approximately 1.1% of the sample. Sequencing was carried out using PBMCs. The receptors come from a male donor in good health and CMV-seronegative.

The chain has TRBV19 and TRBJ1-1; 10 nucleotides match TRBD1. The CDR3 is 16 amino acids. Germline CDR1 and CDR2: LNHDA and SQIVND (reference sequence). V was clipped by 7 bases and J by 0 bases; unmatched bases: 8. Written as DNA, the CDR3 is TGTGCCAGTATCCGGGACAGGGGAAAAATGAACACTGAAGCTTTCTTT. This gives the protein CASIRDRGKMNTEAFF.

This rearrangement joins TRBV7-9 to TRBJ2-5; D might be TRBD2 (7 bases). V gave up 5 bases and J gave up 8 bases, with 18 bases separating them. Per the germline V gene, CDR1 is SEHNR and CDR2 is FQNEAQ (reference sequence). CDR3 length: 14 amino acids. CDR3 in amino acids: CASSPPAGALTQYF. For the CDR3, the DNA is TGTGCCAGCAGCCCACCGGCGGGGGCCCTTACCCAGTACTTC.

This sequence joins TRBV27 and TRBJ1-6, with D possibly being TRBD1 (6 bases). Trimming shortened V by 2 bases and J by 9 bases, and 14 bases separated the two germline ends. Germline loops: CDR1 MNHEY, CDR2 SMNVEV (reference sequence). The CDR3 spans 15 residues. This CDR3 is CASSLRPGGASPLHF. The CDR3 nucleotides are TGTGCCAGCAGTTTACGCCCCGGGGGGGCTTCACCCCTCCACTTT.

Details on this clone: Other DNA sequences of this sample code for an identical CDR3. V usage is TRBV5-1 and J usage is TRBJ2-5, with 10 bases aligning to TRBD1. The length of the CDR3 is 15 residues. Germline lookup yields CDR1 SGHRS and CDR2 YFSETQ. J gave up 4 bases and V 0 bases, and 3 bases lay outside the gene matches. The CDR3 sequence: CASSLGTGGGETQYF. In nucleotides, the CDR3 is TGCGCCAGCAGCTTGGGGACAGGGGGGGGAGAGACCCAGTACTTC.

This chain joins TRBV7-6 and TRBJ2-3; TRBD2 agrees at 11 bases. Germline trimming cut 3 bases from V and 7 bases from J; bases unmatched to any gene: 9. The germline V gene has CDR1 SGHVS and CDR2 FNYEAQ. The CDR3 is 16 amino acids. The CDR3, as DNA: TGTGCCAGCAGCTTCCATAGCGGGGGGGCCAATCATACGCAGTATTTT. Its translation is CASSFHSGGANHTQYF.

Remarks on this clone: At the DNA level, this CDR3 is encoded by other sequences in the same sample as well. V is TRBV7-6 and J is TRBJ2-3; 12 bases fit TRBD2. The CDR3 covers 15 residues. V was clipped by 5 bases and J by 4 bases; unmatched bases: 4. Germline lookup yields CDR1 SGHVS and CDR2 FNYEAQ. CDR3 sequence reads: CASSPRTSGADTQYF. The DNA for the CDR3 is TGTGCCAGCAGCCCGCGGACTAGCGGGGCAGATACGCAGTATTTT.

This clone was seen a handful of times. This rearrangement joins TRBV10-3 to TRBJ1-4; 7 bases match TRBD1. This CDR3 contains 16 residues. The V gene end was trimmed by 5 bases and the J gene end by 8 bases; junction bases not matched to a gene: 14. The germline V gene has CDR1 ENHRY and CDR2 SYGVKD. The CDR3 is CAISPADRVGGEKLFF. CDR3 in DNA: TGTGCCATCAGTCCCGCAGACAGGGTAGGAGGCGAAAAACTGTTTTTT.

The J gene is TRBJ1-2, the V gene TRBV30; possibly TRBD1 for D (6 bases). Per germline, CDR1 GTSNPN and CDR2 SVGIG (reference sequence). The CDR3 has 13 amino acids. V lost 8 bases to trimming and J lost 6 bases, with 19 bases between them. CDR3 nucleotides: TGTGCCCGAGGGGGTCTCAAGAGGAATGGCTACACCTTC. It translates to CARGGLKRNGYTF.

The V and J genes are TRBV6-1 and TRBJ2-7; D may be TRBD1 (6 bases). Germline V gives CDR1 MNHNS, CDR2 SASEGT. The V end was cut by 6 bases, the J end by 5 bases, with 14 bases between. CDR3 size: 13 residues. CDR3 DNA sequence: TGTGCCAGCAGGGCACAGGGCCCCCACGAGCAGTACTTC. Translated, it gives CASRAQGPHEQYF.